Sequencing of this T cell receptor (beta chain) was carried out in a study of T cell repertoires in cytomegalovirus infection. Study background: In public TCR beta signatures, there were indications of both CMV infection and matching HLA type. General study points: Predominance within the ex vivo response was attributable to HLA-C-restricted CMV-specific TCR beta clonotypes.

Worth noting for this clonotype: The antigen is undetermined.

TCRdb processed the reads anew with MiXCR; each CDR3 protein has one entry. This table holds about 60,000 distinct CDR3 sequences, more than 25% found once. Germline V gene data show CDR1 as DFQATT and CDR2 as SNEGSKA (reference sequence). CDR3 length: 13 amino acids. Trimming left V 6 bases short and J 4 bases short, with 13 bases between. V usage is TRBV20-1 and J usage is TRBJ1-5; no firm D call. The specimen was PBMCs, sequenced either directly or after in vitro stimulation (not recorded which). The clonotype was recovered from a human donor in good health (CMV status not recorded). Some clones in this sample may be carry-over from other donors' samples. CDR3 loop: CSAGGRLNQPQHF. The CDR3 coding sequence is TGCAGTGCGGGCGGGAGACTGAATCAGCCCCAGCATTTT.